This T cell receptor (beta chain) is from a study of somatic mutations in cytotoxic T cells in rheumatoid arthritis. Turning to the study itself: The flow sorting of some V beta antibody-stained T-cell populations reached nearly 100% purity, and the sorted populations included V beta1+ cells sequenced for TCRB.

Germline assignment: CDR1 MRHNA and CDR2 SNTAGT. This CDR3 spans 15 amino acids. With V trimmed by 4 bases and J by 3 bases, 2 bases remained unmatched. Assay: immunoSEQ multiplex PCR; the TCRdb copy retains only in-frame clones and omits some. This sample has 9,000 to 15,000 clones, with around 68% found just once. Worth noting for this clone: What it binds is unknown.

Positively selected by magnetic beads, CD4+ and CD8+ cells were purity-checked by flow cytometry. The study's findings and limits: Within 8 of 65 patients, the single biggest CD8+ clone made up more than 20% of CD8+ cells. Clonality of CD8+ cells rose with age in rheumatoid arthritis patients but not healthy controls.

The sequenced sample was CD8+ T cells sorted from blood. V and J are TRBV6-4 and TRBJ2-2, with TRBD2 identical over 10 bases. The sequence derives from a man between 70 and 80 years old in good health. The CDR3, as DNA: TGTGCCAGCAGTGCAACTAGCGGGGACACCGGGGAGCTGTTTTTT. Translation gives CASSATSGDTGELFF.